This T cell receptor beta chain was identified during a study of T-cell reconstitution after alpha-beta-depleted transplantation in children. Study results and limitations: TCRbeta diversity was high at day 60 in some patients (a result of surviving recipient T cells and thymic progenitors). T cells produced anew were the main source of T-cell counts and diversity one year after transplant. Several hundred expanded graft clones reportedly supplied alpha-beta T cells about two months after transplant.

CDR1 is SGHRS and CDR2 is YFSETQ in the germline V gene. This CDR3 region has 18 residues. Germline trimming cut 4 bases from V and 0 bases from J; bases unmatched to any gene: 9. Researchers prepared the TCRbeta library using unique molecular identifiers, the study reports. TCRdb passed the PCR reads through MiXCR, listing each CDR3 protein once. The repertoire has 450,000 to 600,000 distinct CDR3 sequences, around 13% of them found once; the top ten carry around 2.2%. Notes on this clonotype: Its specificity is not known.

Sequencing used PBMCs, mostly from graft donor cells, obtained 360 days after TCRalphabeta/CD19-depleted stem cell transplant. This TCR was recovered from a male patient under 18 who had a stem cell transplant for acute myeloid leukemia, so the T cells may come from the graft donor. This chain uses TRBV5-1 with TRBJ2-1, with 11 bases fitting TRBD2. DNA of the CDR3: TGCGCCAGCAGCACGGGACTAGCGGCCCCAAGCTCCTACAATGAGCAGTTCTTC. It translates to CASSTGLAAPSSYNEQFF.